The 17 T cell receptor beta chains reported below all come from one sample, sequenced in a study of OX40 agonist ivuxolimab in advanced cancers. Data came from immunoSEQ multiplex PCR; TCRdb stores just in-frame clones and leaves some out. The top ten hold more than 15% of the sample, which has over 9,500 clones, just over 75% seen once. The material sequenced was CD4+ or CD8+ T cells sorted from blood, taken in a trial of the OX40 agonist ivuxolimab. The receptors here all came from an adult with an advanced solid tumor such as melanoma, head and neck, liver or kidney cancer.

The chain carries TRBV11-2 and TRBJ1-1; no clear D gene. CDR1 is SGHAT, CDR2 FQNNGV, per germline. V was trimmed by 5 bases and J by 0 bases, leaving 4 bases between them. CDR3 length: 12 amino acids. The CDR3 loop is CASSVLNTEAFF. The CDR3 DNA is TGTGCCAGCAGCGTCCTGAACACTGAAGCTTTCTTT.

The sample holds a few counts of this clone. The genes are TRBV25-1 and TRBJ1-2, with D hard to call. Germline V gene sequence: CDR1 MGHDK, CDR2 SYGVNS. This CDR3 is 11 amino acids long. The germline V and J ends were trimmed by 6 bases and 4 bases, with 6 bases remaining between them. The CDR3 loop is CASRAIYGYTF. CDR3 DNA sequence: TGTGCCAGCAGGGCCATCTATGGCTACACCTTC.

This clone was seen just once. The gene calls are TRBV27 and TRBJ2-7; possibly TRBD1 or TRBD2 for D (6 bases each). The CDR3 spans 11 residues. The V end was cut by 8 bases, the J end by 9 bases, with 14 bases between. Germline CDR1 and CDR2: MNHEY and SMNVEV (reference sequence). In DNA, the CDR3 is TGTGCCAGCTCCGGGGGCTCGCGGCAGTACTTC. Translating gives CASSGGSRQYF.

The chain combines TRBV2 with TRBJ2-7; D is unresolved. Deletions cut 0 bases from V and 5 bases from J, with 5 bases between. This CDR3 is built from 12 residues. Germline V lookup: CDR1 SNHLY, CDR2 FYNNEI. The CDR3 protein is CASSEARNEQYF. The CDR3 nucleotides read TGTGCCAGCAGTGAAGCTAGAAACGAGCAGTACTTC.

The chain carries TRBV2 and TRBJ2-5; no clear D. V lost 6 bases and J 2 bases, leaving 13 bases between the germline ends. Germline CDR1 is SNHLY and CDR2 is FYNNEI. The CDR3 consists of 14 residues. The CDR3 sequence: CASRARAFQETQYF. The CDR3 DNA reads as TGTGCCAGCAGGGCTCGAGCCTTTCAAGAGACCCAGTACTTC.

The CDR3 DNA sequence: TGTGCCAGCAGTGATGATAGCGGGAGTGCAGATACGCAGTATTTT. Its translation: CASSDDSGSADTQYF. This chain links TRBV6-1 with TRBJ2-3; TRBD2 matches at 9 bases. This CDR3 contains 15 residues. Per germline, CDR1 MNHNS and CDR2 SASEGT. V trimming: 3 bases; J trimming: 4 bases; junction bases outside the gene matches: 5.

The table lists this clone with a count of one. One end of the junction is discordant with germline, which a read error may explain. The chain links TRBV7-7 to TRBJ2-5, with a tentative D call TRBD2 (6 bases). The CDR3 is 15 amino acids. Germline V lookup: CDR1 SSHAT, CDR2 FNYEAQ (reference sequence). As DNA, the CDR3 is TGTGCTAGCAGCTTAGATACGGGGGAACAAGAGACCCAGTACTTC. Residues: CASSLDTGEQETQYF.

The chain couples TRBV5-1 to TRBJ1-1; weak D call: TRBD1 (5 bases). Germline V lookup: CDR1 SGHRS, CDR2 YFSETQ. This CDR3 has 19 residues. V shed 0 bases and J shed 0 bases, with 21 bases lying between them. Here the CDR3 DNA reads TGCGCCAGCAGCTTGGACATAACTTTGGGGGTAACTATGAACACTGAAGCTTTCTTT. This encodes CASSLDITLGVTMNTEAFF.

The rearrangement uses TRBV15 and TRBJ1-1; D ambiguous. V was pared by 6 bases and J by 5 bases, with 13 bases between. The CDR3 contains 13 residues. Germline CDR1 reads LNHNV; CDR2 reads YYDKDF (reference sequence). The CDR3 region has the DNA TGTGCCACCAGGCCAAGTGTATGGACTGAAGCTTTCTTT. This encodes CATRPSVWTEAFF.

V and J are TRBV5-6 and TRBJ2-7; 7 positions match TRBD1. V shed 3 bases and J 3 bases; nucleotides not matched to a gene: 3. Germline CDR1 reads SGHDT; CDR2 reads YYEEEE. The length of the CDR3 is 13 residues. The CDR3 sequence: CASSSGGVYEQYF. As DNA, the CDR3 is TGTGCCAGCAGCTCAGGGGGAGTCTACGAGCAGTACTTC.

The sample holds a few counts of this clone. V and J are TRBV9 and TRBJ1-2, with 11 bases lining up with TRBD1. This CDR3 contains 14 residues. Germline trimming cut 6 bases from V and 8 bases from J; bases unmatched to any gene: 9. In germline, CDR1 is SGDLS, CDR2 YYNGEE. This CDR3 is CASNPGQGDIGYTF. In nucleotides, the CDR3 is TGTGCCAGCAACCCGGGACAGGGGGATATAGGCTACACCTTC. The whole variable domain, remainder taken from reference TRBV9 and TRBJ1-2, is DSGVTQTPKHLITATGQRVTLRCSPRSGDLSVYWYQQSLDQGLQFLIQYYNGEERAKGNILERFSAQQFPDLHSELNLSSLELGDSALYFCASNPGQGDIGYTFGSGTRLTVV.

The chain recombines TRBV7-9 with TRBJ2-1; the match to TRBD2 covers 8 bases. This CDR3 region has 13 residues. V shed 6 bases, J shed 12 bases, and the junction held 10 bases outside the gene matches. Germline CDR1 reads SEHNR; CDR2 reads FQNEAQ (reference sequence). The CDR3 protein is CASRDELAGLQFF. CDR3 coding DNA: TGTGCCAGCAGGGACGAGTTAGCGGGATTGCAGTTCTTC.

This chain joins TRBV6-5 and TRBJ2-1; D might be TRBD1 or TRBD2, each matching 5 bases. CDR1 and CDR2 (germline): MNHEY, SVGAGI. CDR3 length: 13 amino acids. V lost 5 bases to trimming and J lost 4 bases, with 9 bases between them. The CDR3 coding sequence is TGTGCCAGCAGTCGGGGACCATACAATGAGCAGTTCTTC. Amino acid sequence: CASSRGPYNEQFF.

The table lists this clone with a count of one. The rearrangement joins TRBV2 to TRBJ2-7, with 12 positions matching TRBD1. The V and J ends lost 8 bases and 7 bases, in that order; junction bases with no gene match: 3. Germline V gives CDR1 SNHLY, CDR2 FYNNEI. CDR3 size: 12 residues. The CDR3 nucleotides are TGTGCCAGCGGGGACAGGGGGCTTGAGCAGTACTTC. Protein: CASGDRGLEQYF.

The gene calls are TRBV7-9 and TRBJ2-3, with TRBD1 identical over 8 bases. Germline CDR1 SEHNR, CDR2 FQNEAQ (reference sequence). The CDR3 sequence is 16 residues long. The junction had 7 bases not matched to a gene; V was cut back by 3 bases and J by 2 bases. CDR3 coding DNA: TGTGCCAGCAGCTTCGGACAGGGTACTTCCACAGATACGCAGTATTTT. It yields the protein CASSFGQGTSTDTQYF.

The rearrangement links TRBV12-5 to TRBJ2-5; TRBD2 might be the D (5 bases). The germline V gene has CDR1 LGHNT and CDR2 FRNRAP. CDR3 length equals 16 residues. Trimming cost V 3 bases and J 2 bases, with 16 bases left between them. This CDR3 is CASGFPQRRRQETQYF. The CDR3, as DNA: TGTGCTAGTGGTTTTCCCCAACGTCGGAGGCAAGAGACCCAGTACTTC.

This chain uses TRBV27 with TRBJ1-3; maybe TRBD1 (5 bases). Germline V gene data show CDR1 as MNHEY and CDR2 as SMNVEV (reference sequence). Trimming stripped 4 bases from V and 1 base from J, with 11 bases between. The CDR3 loop spans 15 amino acids. The CDR3 coding sequence is TGTGCCAGCAGTTCTACCAGGGCATCTGGAAACACCATATATTTT. The encoded protein is CASSSTRASGNTIYF.